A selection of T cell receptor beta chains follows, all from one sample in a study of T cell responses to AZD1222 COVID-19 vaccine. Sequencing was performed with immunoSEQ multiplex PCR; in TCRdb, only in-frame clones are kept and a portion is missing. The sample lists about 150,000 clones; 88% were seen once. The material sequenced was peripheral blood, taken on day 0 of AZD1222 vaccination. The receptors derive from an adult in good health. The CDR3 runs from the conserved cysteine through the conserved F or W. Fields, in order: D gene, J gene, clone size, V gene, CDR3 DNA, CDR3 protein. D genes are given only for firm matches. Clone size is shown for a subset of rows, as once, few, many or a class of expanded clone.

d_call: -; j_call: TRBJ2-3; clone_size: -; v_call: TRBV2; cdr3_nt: TGTGCCAGCAGCGCGTTCTTAGCGGCTAGCACAGATACGCAGTATTTT; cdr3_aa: CASSAFLAASTDTQYF
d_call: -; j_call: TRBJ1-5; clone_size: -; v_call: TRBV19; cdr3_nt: TGTGCCAGTAGTATAGGGCAGTTTAGCAATCAGCCCCAGCATTTT; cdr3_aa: CASSIGQFSNQPQHF
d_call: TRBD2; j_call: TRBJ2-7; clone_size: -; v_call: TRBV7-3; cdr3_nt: TGTGCCAGCAGCTTATCGAGCGGGAGCCCCTACGAGCAGTACTTC; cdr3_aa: CASSLSSGSPYEQYF
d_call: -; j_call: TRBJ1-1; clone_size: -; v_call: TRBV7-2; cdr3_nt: TGTGCCAGCAGCTTAGATATGGGGCGCACTGAAGCTTTCTTT; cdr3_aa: CASSLDMGRTEAFF
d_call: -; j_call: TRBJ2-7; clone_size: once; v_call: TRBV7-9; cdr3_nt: TGTGCCAGCAGCCCCGGGACAAACGAGCAGTACTTC; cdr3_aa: CASSPGTNEQYF
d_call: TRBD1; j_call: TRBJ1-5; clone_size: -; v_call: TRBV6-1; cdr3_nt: TGTGCCAGCAGTGAGGTGACAGGGGTAGGTAATCAGCCCCAGCATTTT; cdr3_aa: CASSEVTGVGNQPQHF
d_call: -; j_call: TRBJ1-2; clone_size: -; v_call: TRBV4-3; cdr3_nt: TGCGCCAGCAGCCAAGCGGGACTGCCTAACTATGGCTACACCTTC; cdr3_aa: CASSQAGLPNYGYTF
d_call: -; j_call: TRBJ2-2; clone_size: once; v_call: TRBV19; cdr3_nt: TGTGCCAGTAGTATATTTGGGCTGAACACCGGGGAGCTGTTTTTT; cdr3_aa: CASSIFGLNTGELFF
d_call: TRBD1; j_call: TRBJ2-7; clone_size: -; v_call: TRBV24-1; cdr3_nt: TGTGCCACCAGTGATGAGGGACAGGGGAGGTACGAGCAGTACTTC; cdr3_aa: CATSDEGQGRYEQYF
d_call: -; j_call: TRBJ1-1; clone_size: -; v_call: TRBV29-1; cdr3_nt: TGCAGCGTTGAAGCTCGAGGGGGTGATGACACTGAAGCTTTCTTT; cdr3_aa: CSVEARGGDDTEAFF
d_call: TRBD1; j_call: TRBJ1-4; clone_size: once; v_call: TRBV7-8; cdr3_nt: TGTGCCAGCAGCTCCTCGGGACAGGGGGTCGGAGAAAAACTGTTTTTT; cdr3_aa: CASSSSGQGVGEKLFF
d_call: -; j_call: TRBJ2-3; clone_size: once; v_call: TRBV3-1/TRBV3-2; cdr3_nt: TGTGCCAGCAGCCAGGACACCTCCACAGATACGCAGTATTTT; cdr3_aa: CASSQDTSTDTQYF
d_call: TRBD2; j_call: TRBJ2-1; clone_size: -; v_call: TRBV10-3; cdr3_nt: TGTGCCATCAGTGGGGGTAGCGGGAGTACCTACAATGAGCAGTTCTTC; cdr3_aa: CAISGGSGSTYNEQFF
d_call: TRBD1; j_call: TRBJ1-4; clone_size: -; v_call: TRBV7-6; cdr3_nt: TGTGCCAGCAGCCCGGAGACAGGGGGAAGGGAAAAACTGTTTTTT; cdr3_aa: CASSPETGGREKLFF
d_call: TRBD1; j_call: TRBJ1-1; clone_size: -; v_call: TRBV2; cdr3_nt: TGTGCCAGCAGTGACGGGACAGGAGCTGAAGCTTTCTTT; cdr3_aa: CASSDGTGAEAFF
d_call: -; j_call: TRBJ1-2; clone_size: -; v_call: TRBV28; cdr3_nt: TGTGCCAGCAGTTTGGGCAGCTTCTCGTCCTTTTGGGGCTACACCTTC; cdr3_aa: CASSLGSFSSFWGYTF
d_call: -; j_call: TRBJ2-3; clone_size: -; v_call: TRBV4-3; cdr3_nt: TGCGCCAGCAGCCAGACCATCACAGATACGCAGTATTTT; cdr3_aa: CASSQTITDTQYF
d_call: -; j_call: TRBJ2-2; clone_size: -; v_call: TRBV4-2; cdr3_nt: TGTGCCAGCAGCGAATCGCGGATGGCGGCCAGCACCGGGGAGCTGTTTTTT; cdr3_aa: CASSESRMAASTGELFF
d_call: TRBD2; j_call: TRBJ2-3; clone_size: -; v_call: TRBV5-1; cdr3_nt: TGCGCCAGCAGCTCTAGCGGGAGATCTGGCACAGATACGCAGTATTTT; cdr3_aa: CASSSSGRSGTDTQYF
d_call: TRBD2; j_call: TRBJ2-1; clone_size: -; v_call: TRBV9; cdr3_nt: TGTGCCAGCAGCGTTGGGACTAGCGGATACAATGAGCAGTTCTTC; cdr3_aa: CASSVGTSGYNEQFF
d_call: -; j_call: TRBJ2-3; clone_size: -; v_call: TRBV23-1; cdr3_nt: TGCGCCAGCAAGTTTCCCGGGGATCATACGCAGTATTTT; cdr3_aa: CASKFPGDHTQYF
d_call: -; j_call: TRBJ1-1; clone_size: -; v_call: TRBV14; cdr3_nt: TGTGCCAGCAGCCAAGAGGTCTTTGGGGGGCACAACACTGAAGCTTTCTTT; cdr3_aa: CASSQEVFGGHNTEAFF
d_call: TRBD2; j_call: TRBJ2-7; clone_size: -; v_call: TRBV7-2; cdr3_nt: TGTGCCAGCAGCTTAGGGTCCCCTAGCGGGAGGTCCGAGCAGTACTTC; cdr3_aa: CASSLGSPSGRSEQYF
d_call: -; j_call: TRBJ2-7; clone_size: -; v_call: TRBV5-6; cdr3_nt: TGTGCCAGCAGCTACAAAACCTACGAGCAGTACTTC; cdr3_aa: CASSYKTYEQYF
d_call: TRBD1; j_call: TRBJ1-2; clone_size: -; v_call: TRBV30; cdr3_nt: TGTGCCTGGGCGCCGGGACAGAAAACTTATGGCTACACCTTC; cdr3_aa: CAWAPGQKTYGYTF
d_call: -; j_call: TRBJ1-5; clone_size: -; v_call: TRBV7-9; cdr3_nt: TGTGCCAGCAGCCAAGACAGGCGGTGGCCCCAGCATTTT; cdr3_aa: CASSQDRRWPQHF
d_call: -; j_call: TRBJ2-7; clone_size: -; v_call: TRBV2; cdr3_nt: TGTGCCAGCGGAAGAAGGTACGAGCAGTACTTC; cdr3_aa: CASGRRYEQYF
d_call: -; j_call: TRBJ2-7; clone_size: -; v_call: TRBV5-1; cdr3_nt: TGCGCCAGCAGCTTGGTTGGGAGCTCAGGGGACGAGCAGTACTTC; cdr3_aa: CASSLVGSSGDEQYF
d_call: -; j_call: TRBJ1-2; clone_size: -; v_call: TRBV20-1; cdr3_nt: TGCAGTGCTAGCAGCTTCTATGGCTACACCTTC; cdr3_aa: CSASSFYGYTF
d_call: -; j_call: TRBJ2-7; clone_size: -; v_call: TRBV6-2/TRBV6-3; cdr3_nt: TGTGCCAGCAGTTACTTGGCGGGGAGCTCCTACGAGCAGTACTTC; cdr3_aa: CASSYLAGSSYEQYF
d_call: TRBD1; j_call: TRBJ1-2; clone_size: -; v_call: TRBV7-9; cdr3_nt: TGTGCCAGCAGCCAACAGGGGAACTATGGCTACACCTTC; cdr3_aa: CASSQQGNYGYTF
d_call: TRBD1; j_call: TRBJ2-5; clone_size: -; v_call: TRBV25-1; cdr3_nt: TGTGCCAGCAGTCCTCCCGGGACAGGGAGCGAGACCCAGTACTTC; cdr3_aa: CASSPPGTGSETQYF
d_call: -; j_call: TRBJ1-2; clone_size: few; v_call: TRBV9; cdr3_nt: TGTGCCAGCAGCCCAGAGCTCGGGAACTATGGCTACACCTTC; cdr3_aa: CASSPELGNYGYTF
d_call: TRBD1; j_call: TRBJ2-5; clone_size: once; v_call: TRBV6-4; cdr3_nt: TGTGCCAGCAGTGTGGACAGGAATGCAGTGACCCAGTACTTC; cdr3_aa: CASSVDRNAVTQYF
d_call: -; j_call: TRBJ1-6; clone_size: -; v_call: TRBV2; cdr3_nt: TGTGCCTCCGGGACCTCGAGCTCCTATAATTCACCCCTCCACTTT; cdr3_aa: CASGTSSSYNSPLHF
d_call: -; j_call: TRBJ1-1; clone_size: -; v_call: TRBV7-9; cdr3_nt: TGTGCCAGCAGCTTTCGCCGGGGGACGTTCATGAACACTGAAGCTTTCTTT; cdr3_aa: CASSFRRGTFMNTEAFF
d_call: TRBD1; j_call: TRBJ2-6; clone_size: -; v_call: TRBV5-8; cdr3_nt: TGTGCCAGCAGCTCGTACCCCGGGACAGGGGTCTCTGGGGCCAACGTCCTGACTTTC; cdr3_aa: CASSSYPGTGVSGANVLTF
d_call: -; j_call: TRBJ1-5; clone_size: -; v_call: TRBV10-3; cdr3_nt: TGTGCCATCAGTGAGTCGGGAGGGGCCCTGGGTCAGCCCCAGCATTTT; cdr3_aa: CAISESGGALGQPQHF
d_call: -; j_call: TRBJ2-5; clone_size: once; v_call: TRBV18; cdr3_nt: TGTGCCAGCTCGAGGGGACAAGAGACCCAGTACTTC; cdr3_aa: CASSRGQETQYF
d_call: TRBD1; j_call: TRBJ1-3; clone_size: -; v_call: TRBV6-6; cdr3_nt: TGTGCCAGCAGTACCCGACAGGGGGCGTTAAACACCATATATTTT; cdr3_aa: CASSTRQGALNTIYF
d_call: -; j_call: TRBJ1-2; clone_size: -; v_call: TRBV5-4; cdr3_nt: TGTGCCAGCAGCTCCATGGACACCCACTATGGCTACACCTTC; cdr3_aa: CASSSMDTHYGYTF
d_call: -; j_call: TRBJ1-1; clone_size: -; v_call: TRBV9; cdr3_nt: TGTGCCAGCAGCGCCCCCGGCCTGAACACTGAAGCTTTCTTT; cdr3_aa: CASSAPGLNTEAFF
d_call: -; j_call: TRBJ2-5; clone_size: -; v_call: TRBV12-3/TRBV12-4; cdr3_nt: TGTGCCAGCAGCTGGGCTGCGGGGACCCAGTACTTC; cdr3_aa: CASSWAAGTQYF
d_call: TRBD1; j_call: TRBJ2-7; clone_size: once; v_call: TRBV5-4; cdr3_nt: TGTGCCAGCAGCTTGGTGGGGGACAGATGGGAGCAGTACTTC; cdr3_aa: CASSLVGDRWEQYF
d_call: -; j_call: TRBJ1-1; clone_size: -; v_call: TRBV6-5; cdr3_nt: TGTGCCAGCAGGTGGACAACCAACACTGAAGCTTTCTTT; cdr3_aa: CASRWTTNTEAFF
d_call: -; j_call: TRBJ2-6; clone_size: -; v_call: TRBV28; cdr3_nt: TGTGCCAGCAGTGGACACCACTCTGGGGCCAACGTCCTGACTTTC; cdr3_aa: CASSGHHSGANVLTF
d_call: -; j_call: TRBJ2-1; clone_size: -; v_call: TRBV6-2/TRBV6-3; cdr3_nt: TGTGCCAGCAGTTCCGGGGGATTCCAGAGCTCCTACAATGAGCAGTTCTTC; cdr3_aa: CASSSGGFQSSYNEQFF
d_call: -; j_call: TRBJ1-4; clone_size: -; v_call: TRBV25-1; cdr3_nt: TGTGCCAGCAGTGAATTTATCGGGACTAATGAAAAACTGTTTTTT; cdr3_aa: CASSEFIGTNEKLFF
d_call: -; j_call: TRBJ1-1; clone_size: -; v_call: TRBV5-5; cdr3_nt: TGTGCCAGCAGCTATACCCCACTCAGGGGACCGAACACTGAAGCTTTCTTT; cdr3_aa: CASSYTPLRGPNTEAFF
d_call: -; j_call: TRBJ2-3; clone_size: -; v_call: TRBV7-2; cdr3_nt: TGTGCCAGCAGCTTACGGACAGATACGCAGTATTTT; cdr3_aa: CASSLRTDTQYF
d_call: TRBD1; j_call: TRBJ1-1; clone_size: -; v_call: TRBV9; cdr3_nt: TGTGCCAGCAGCGTAACAGGGGTTGGTACTGAAGCTTTCTTT; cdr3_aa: CASSVTGVGTEAFF
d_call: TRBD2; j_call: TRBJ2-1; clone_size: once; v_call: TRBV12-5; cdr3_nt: TGTGCTAGTGGCCCTAGCGGGAGGTTCAATGAGCAGTTCTTC; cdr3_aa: CASGPSGRFNEQFF
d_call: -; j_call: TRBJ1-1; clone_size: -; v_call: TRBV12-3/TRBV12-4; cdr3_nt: TGTGCCAGCAGTCCGCAGGAGGACACTGAAGCTTTCTTT; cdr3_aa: CASSPQEDTEAFF
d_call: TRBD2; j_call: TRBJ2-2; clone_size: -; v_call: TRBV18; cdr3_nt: TGTGCCAGCTCACCACTACCCGGCGGGGGGAACACCGGGGAGCTGTTTTTT; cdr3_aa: CASSPLPGGGNTGELFF
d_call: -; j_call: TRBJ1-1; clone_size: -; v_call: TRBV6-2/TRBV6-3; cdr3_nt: TGTGCCAGCAGTTCCCCGGGGGGTTGGCACACTGAAGCTTTCTTT; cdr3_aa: CASSSPGGWHTEAFF